This T cell receptor (beta chain) was retrieved from a study of T cell repertoires in aging, cancer and after chemotherapy. Findings and caveats of the study: Lymphoid organ infiltration in hematological cancer patients may impair thymic emigration or peripheral T cell expansion.

With regard to this clonotype: The antigen is unknown.

TCR beta rearrangements were amplified from peripheral blood genomic DNA. Rearranged V-D-J TRB sequences were amplified with a mixed TRB-A/B primer pool. TCRdb redid the calling of the multiplex PCR reads with MiXCR, one entry per CDR3 protein. There are roughly 4,500 distinct CDR3 sequences in the sample; 21% occur only once, and 15% lies in the top ten. The clonotype comes from a human donor with a blood cancer. The sequencing input was blood.

The CDR3 protein is CASSELTGPFEQYF. The CDR3, as DNA: TGCGCCAGCAGTGAGTTGACAGGTCCTTTCGAGCAGTACTTC. V usage is TRBV10-2 and J usage is TRBJ2-7; D possibly corresponds to TRBD1 (6 bases). The V gene lost 1 base and the J gene lost 6 bases, with 13 bases spanning the gap. Germline CDR1 reads WSHSY; CDR2 reads SAAADI. The length of the CDR3 is 14 residues.